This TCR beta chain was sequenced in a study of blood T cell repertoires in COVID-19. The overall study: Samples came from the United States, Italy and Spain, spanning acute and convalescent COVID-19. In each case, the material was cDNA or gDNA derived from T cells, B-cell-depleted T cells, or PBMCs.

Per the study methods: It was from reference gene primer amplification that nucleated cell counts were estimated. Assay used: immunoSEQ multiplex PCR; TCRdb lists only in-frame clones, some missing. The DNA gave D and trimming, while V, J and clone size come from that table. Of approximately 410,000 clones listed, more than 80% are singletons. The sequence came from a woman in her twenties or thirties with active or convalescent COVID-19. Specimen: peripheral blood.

CDR3 amino acids: CASSLRASGAAGELFF. In DNA, the CDR3 is TGTGCCAGCAGCTTGAGGGCTAGCGGGGCCGCCGGGGAGCTGTTTTTT. The chain has TRBV5-8 and TRBJ2-2; 9 bases line up with TRBD2. Germline CDR1 SGHTS, CDR2 YDEGEE. The CDR3 extends over 16 amino acids. V shed 1 base, J shed 6 bases, and the junction held 7 bases outside the gene matches.